This TCR beta chain was retrieved from a study of blood T cell repertoires in COVID-19. About the research overall: COVID-19 samples, acute and convalescent, were from the United States, Italy and Spain. PBMCs, B-cell-depleted T cells, or T cells were the source of the cDNA or gDNA that made up the material.

Germline assignment: CDR1 SGHKS and CDR2 YYEKEE (reference sequence). Trimming took 0 bases from V and 0 from J, leaving 7 bases between them. The CDR3 consists of 15 residues. In the authors' methods: Using reference gene primer amplification, nucleated cell counts were estimated. Sequencing used immunoSEQ multiplex PCR; TCRdb keeps in-frame clones, though not all of them. The V and J calls and clone size were taken over from that table, and D and trimming were inferred from the DNA. This table holds a few hundred thousand clones, just over 85% found once. The clonotype originates from a middle-aged man with acute or convalescent COVID-19. The V gene is TRBV5-5, the J gene TRBJ1-5; D unresolved. The sample consisted of peripheral blood. CDR3 DNA: TGTGCCAGCAGCTTGGGTTCAGGTAGCAATCAGCCCCAGCATTTT. Encoded protein: CASSLGSGSNQPQHF.